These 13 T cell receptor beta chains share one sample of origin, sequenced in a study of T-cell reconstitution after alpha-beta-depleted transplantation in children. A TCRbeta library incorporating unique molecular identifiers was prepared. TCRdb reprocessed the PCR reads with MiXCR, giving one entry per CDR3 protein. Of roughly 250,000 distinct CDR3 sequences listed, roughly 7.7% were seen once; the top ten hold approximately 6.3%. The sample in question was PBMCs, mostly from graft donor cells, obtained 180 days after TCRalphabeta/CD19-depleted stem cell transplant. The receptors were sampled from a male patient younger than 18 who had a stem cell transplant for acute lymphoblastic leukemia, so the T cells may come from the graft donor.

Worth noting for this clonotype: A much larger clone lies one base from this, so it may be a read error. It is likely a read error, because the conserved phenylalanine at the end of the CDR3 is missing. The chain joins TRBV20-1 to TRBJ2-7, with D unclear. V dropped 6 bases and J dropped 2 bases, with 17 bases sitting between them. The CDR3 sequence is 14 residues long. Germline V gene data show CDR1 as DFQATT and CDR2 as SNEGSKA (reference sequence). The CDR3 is CSANEVMNPYEQYS. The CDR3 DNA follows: TGCAGTGCCAACGAAGTGATGAACCCCTACGAGCAGTACTCC.

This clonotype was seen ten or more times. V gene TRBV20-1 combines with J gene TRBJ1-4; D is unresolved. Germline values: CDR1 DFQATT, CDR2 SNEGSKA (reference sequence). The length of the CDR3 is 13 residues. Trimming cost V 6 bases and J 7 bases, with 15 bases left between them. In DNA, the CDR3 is TGCAGTGCCAAAAAGCCCGGGAGTGAAAAACTGTTTTTT. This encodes CSAKKPGSEKLFF.

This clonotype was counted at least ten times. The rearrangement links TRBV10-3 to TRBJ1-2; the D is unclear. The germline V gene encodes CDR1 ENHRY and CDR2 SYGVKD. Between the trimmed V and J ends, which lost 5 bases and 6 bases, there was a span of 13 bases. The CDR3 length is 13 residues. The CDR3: CAISNGPRDGYTF. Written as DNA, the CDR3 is TGTGCCATCAGTAACGGGCCTAGGGATGGCTACACCTTC.

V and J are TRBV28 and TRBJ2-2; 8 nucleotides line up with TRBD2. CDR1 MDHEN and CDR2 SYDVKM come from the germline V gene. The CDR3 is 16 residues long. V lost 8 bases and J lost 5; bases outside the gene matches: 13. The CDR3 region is CASQTPGLGRTGELFF. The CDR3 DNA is TGTGCCAGCCAAACCCCGGGACTAGGCCGAACCGGGGAGCTGTTTTTT.

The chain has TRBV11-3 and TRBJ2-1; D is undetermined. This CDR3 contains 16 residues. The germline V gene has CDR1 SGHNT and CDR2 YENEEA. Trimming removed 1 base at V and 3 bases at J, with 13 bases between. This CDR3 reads CASSLGSQLGYNEQFF. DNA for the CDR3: TGTGCCAGCAGCTTAGGGTCTCAGCTCGGCTACAATGAGCAGTTCTTC.

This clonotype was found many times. Here the CDR3 DNA reads TGTGCCAGTAGTAGACAGGTTGGTGGGAATACTGAAGCTTTCTTT. It specifies CASSRQVGGNTEAFF. The chain employs TRBV19 and TRBJ1-1; perhaps TRBD1 as D (6 bases). With 4 bases removed from V and 5 bases from J, the gap between germline ends came to 17 bases. Germline V gene data show CDR1 as LNHDA and CDR2 as SQIVND (reference sequence). The CDR3 is 15 residues long.

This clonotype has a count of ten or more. The CDR3: CASSRGQGAGELFF. The CDR3, as DNA: TGTGCCAGCAGTCGCGGACAGGGCGCCGGGGAGCTGTTTTTT. J is TRBJ2-2 and V is TRBV6-1; 8 nucleotides align to TRBD1. This CDR3 region has 14 residues. The J segment lost 6 bases and the V segment lost 5 bases, leaving 5 bases of the junction unmatched. Per the germline V gene, CDR1 is MNHNS and CDR2 is SASEGT.

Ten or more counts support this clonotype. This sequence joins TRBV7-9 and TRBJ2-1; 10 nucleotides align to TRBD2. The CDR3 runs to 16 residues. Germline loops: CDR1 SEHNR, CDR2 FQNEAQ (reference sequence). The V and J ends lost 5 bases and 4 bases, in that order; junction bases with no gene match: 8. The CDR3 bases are TGTGCCAGCAGCCTCGAGACTAGCGGGTTATACAATGAGCAGTTCTTC. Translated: CASSLETSGLYNEQFF.

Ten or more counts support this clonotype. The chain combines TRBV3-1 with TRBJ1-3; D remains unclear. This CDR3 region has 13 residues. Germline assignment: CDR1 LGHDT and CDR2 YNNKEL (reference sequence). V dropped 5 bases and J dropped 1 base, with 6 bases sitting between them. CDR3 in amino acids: CASSSLSGNTIYF. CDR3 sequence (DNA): TGTGCCAGCAGCTCGTTATCTGGAAACACCATATATTTT.

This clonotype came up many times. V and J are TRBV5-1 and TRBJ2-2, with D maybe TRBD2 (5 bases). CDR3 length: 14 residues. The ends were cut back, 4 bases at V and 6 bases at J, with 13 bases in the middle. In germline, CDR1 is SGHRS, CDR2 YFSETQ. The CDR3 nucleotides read TGCGCCAGCAGCCAGAGTACTAGGGCCGGGGAGCTGTTTTTT. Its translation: CASSQSTRAGELFF. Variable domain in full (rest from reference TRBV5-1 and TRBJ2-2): KAGVTQTPRYLIKTRGQQVTLSCSPISGHRSVSWYQQTPGQGLQFLFEYFSETQRNKGNFPGRFSGRQFSNSRSEMNVSTLELGDSALYLCASSQSTRAGELFFGEGSRLTVL.

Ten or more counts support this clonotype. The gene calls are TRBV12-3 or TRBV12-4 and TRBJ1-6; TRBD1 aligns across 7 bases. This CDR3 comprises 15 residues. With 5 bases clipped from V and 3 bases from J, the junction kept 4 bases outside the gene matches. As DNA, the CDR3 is TGTGCCAGCAGTGACAGGGACAGCTATAATTCACCCCTCCACTTT. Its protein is CASSDRDSYNSPLHF.

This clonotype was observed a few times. The CDR3 here is CAISSGTSETKNIQYF. DNA of the CDR3: TGTGCCATCAGTTCCGGGACTAGCGAGACCAAAAACATTCAGTACTTC. The chain carries TRBV10-3 and TRBJ2-4, with 10 bases lining up with TRBD2. The CDR3 totals 16 residues. Trimming removed 5 bases from V and 2 bases from J; junction bases left unmatched: 6. The germline V gene has CDR1 ENHRY and CDR2 SYGVKD.

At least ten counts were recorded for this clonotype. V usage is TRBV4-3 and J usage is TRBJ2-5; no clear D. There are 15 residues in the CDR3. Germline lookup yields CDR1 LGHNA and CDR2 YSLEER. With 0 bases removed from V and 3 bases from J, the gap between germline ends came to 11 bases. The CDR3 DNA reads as TGCGCCAGCAGCCAAGATCGGGCAGAAGAAGAGACCCAGTACTTC. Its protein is CASSQDRAEEETQYF.